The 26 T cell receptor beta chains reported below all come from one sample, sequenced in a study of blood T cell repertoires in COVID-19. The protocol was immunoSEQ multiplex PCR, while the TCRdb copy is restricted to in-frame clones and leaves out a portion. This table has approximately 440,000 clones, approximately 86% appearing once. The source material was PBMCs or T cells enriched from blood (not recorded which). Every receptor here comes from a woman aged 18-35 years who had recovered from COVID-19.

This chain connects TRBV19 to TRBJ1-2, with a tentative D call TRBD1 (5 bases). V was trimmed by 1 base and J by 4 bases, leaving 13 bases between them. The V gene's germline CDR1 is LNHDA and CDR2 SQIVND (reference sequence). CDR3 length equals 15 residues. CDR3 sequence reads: CASSIAPGNIYGYTF. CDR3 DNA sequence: TGTGCCAGTAGTATAGCTCCAGGGAATATCTATGGCTACACCTTC.

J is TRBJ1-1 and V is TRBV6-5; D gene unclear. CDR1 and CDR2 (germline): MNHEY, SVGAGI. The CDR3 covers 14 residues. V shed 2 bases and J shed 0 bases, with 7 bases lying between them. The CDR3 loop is CASSYGGVNTEAFF. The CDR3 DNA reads TGTGCCAGCAGTTACGGCGGCGTGAACACTGAAGCTTTCTTT.

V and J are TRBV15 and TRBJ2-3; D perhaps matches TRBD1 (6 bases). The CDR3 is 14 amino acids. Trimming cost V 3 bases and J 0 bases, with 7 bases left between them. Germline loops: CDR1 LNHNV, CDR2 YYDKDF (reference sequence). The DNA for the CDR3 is TGTGCCACCAGCAGTGACAGGAGCACAGATACGCAGTATTTT. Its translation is CATSSDRSTDTQYF.

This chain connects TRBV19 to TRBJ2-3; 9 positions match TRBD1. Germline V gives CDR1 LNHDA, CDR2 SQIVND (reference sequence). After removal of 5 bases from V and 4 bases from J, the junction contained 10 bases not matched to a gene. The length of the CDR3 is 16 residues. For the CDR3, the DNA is TGTGCCAGTAGTCCCCTGGGACAGGGTAAAGCAGATACGCAGTATTTT. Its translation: CASSPLGQGKADTQYF. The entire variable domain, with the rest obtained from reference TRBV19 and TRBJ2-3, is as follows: DGGITQSPKYLFRKEGQNVTLSCEQNLNHDAMYWYRQDPGQGLRLIYYSQIVNDFQKGDIAEGYSVSREKKESFPLTVTSAQKNPTAFYLCASSPLGQGKADTQYFGPGTRLTVL.

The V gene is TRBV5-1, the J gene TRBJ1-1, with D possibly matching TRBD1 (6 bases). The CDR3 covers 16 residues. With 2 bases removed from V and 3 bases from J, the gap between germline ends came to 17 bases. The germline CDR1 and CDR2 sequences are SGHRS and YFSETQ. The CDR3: CASSFDTGQQDTEAFF. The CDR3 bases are TGCGCCAGCAGCTTCGATACCGGACAGCAGGACACTGAAGCTTTCTTT.

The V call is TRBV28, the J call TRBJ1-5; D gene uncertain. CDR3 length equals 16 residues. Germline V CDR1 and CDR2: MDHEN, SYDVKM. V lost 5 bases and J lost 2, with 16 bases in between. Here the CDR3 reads CASSPVIEFGNQPQHF. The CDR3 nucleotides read TGTGCCAGCAGTCCGGTAATAGAGTTCGGCAATCAGCCCCAGCATTTT.

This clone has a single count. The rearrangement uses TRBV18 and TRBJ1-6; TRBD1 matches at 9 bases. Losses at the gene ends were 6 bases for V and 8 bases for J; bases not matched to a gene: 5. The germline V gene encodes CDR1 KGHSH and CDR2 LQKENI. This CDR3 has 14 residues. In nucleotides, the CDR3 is TGTGCCAGCTCTTCGACAGGGGGGGATTCACCCCTCCACTTT. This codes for CASSSTGGDSPLHF.

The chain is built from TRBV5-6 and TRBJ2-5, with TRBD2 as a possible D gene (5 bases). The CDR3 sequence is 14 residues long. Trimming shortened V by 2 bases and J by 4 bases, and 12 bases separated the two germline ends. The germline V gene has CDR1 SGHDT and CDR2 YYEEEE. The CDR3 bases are TGTGCCAGCAGCTTTCCTAGCTTCTCAGAGACCCAGTACTTC. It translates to CASSFPSFSETQYF.

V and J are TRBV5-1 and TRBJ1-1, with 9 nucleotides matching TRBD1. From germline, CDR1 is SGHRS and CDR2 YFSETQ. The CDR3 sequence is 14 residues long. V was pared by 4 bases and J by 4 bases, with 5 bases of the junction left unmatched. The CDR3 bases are TGCGCCAGCAGCCCGGACAGGGGAGGCACTGAAGCTTTCTTT. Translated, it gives CASSPDRGGTEAFF.

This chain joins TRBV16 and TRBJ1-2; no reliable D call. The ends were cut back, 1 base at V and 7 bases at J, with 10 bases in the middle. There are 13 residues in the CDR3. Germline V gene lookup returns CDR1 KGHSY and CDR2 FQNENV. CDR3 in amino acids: CASSQLLPLGYTF. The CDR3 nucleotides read TGTGCCAGCAGCCAATTACTTCCTCTTGGCTACACCTTC.

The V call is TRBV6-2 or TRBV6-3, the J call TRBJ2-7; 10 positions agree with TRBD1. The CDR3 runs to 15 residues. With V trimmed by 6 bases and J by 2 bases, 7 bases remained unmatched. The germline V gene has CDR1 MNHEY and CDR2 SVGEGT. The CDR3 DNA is TGTGCCAGCAGCCAAGACAGGGGGCCCCCCTACGAGCAGTACTTC. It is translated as CASSQDRGPPYEQYF.

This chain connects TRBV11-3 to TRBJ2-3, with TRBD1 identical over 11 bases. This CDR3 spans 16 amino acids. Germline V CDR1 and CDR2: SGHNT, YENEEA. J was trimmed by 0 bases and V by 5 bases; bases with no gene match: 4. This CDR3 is CASSLGTGGSTDTQYF. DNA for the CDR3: TGTGCCAGCAGCCTCGGGACAGGGGGTAGCACAGATACGCAGTATTTT.

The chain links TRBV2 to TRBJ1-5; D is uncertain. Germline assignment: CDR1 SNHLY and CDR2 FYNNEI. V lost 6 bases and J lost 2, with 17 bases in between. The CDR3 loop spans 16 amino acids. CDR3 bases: TGTGCCAGCAGGTTCGGAAATGGGCTTGGCAATCAGCCCCAGCATTTT. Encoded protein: CASRFGNGLGNQPQHF.

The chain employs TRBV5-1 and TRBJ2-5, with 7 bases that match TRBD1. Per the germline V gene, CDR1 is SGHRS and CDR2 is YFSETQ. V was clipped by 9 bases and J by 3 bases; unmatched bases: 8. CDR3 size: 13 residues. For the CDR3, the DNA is TGCGCCACCGCGCTCGACAGGGAAGAGACCCAGTACTTC. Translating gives CATALDREETQYF.

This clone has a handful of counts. CDR3 sequence (DNA): TGTGCCAGTAGTTTCCGTTGGGAGGGGAGTAAAACTGAAGCTTTCTTT. It encodes CASSFRWEGSKTEAFF. J is TRBJ1-1 and V is TRBV19, with D possibly TRBD1 on 5 matching bases. From germline, CDR1 is LNHDA and CDR2 SQIVND (reference sequence). This CDR3 spans 16 amino acids. Trimming took 5 bases from V and 5 from J, leaving 21 bases between them.

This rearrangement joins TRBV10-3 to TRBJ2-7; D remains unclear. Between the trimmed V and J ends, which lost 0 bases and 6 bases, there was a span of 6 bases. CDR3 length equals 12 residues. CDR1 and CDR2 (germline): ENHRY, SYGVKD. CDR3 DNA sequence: TGTGCCATCAGTGAGTCGAACACCGAGCAGTACTTC. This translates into CAISESNTEQYF.

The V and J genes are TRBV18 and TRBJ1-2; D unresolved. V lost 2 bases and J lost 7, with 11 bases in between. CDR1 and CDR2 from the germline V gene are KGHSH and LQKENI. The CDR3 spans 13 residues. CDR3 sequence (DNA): TGTGCCAGCTCACCAGCGGGGTTTTTTGGCTACACCTTC. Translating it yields CASSPAGFFGYTF.

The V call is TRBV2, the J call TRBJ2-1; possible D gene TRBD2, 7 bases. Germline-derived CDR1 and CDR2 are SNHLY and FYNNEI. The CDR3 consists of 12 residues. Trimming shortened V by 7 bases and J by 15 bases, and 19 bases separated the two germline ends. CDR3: CASTGSPGGPFF. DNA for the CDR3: TGTGCCAGCACTGGGAGTCCCGGGGGGCCGTTCTTC.

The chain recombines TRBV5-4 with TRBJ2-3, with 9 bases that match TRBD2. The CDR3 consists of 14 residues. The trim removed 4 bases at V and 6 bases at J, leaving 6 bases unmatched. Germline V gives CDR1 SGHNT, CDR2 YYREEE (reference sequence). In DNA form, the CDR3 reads TGTGCCAGCAGCCCCCGGACTAGCGCCGATACGCAGTATTTT. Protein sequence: CASSPRTSADTQYF.

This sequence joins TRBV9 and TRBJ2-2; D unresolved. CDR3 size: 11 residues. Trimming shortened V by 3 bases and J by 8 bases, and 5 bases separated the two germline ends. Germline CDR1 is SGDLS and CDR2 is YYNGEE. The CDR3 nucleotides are TGTGCCAGCAGCGCCCGGGGGGAGCTGTTTTTT. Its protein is CASSARGELFF. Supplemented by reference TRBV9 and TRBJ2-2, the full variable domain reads DSGVTQTPKHLITATGQRVTLRCSPRSGDLSVYWYQQSLDQGLQFLIQYYNGEERAKGNILERFSAQQFPDLHSELNLSSLELGDSALYFCASSARGELFFGEGSRLTVL.

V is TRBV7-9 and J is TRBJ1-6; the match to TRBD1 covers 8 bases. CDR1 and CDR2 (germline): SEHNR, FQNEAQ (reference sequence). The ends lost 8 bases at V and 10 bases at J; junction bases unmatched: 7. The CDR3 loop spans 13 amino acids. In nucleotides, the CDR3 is TGTGCCAGCTCCAGGACAGGGCAATCACCCCTCCACTTT. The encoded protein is CASSRTGQSPLHF.

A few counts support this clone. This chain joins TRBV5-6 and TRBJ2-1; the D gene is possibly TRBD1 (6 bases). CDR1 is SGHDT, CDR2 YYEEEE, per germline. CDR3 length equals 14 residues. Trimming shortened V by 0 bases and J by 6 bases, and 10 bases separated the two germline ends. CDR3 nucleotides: TGTGCCAGCAGCTTGGCCGGGACAAGCAATGAGCAGTTCTTC. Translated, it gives CASSLAGTSNEQFF.

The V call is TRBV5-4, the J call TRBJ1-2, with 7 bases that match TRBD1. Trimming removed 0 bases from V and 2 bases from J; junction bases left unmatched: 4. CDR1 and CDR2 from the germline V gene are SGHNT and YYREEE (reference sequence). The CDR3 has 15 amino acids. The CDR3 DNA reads TGTGCCAGCAGCTTGGACGGCAGGGGGAACTATGGCTACACCTTC. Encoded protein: CASSLDGRGNYGYTF.

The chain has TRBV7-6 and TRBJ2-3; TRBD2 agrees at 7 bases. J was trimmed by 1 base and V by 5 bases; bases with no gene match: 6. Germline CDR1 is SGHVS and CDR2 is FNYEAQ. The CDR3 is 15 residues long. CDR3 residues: CASSPRDYRTDTQYF. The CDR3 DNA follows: TGTGCCAGCAGCCCCCGGGACTACCGCACAGATACGCAGTATTTT.

The CDR3 protein is CASSPRTGGSNQPQHF. DNA of the CDR3: TGTGCCAGCAGCCCCCGGACAGGGGGTAGCAATCAGCCCCAGCATTTT. The chain uses TRBV3-1 (or the pseudogene TRBV3-2) and TRBJ1-5; TRBD1 matches at 10 bases. The CDR3 is 16 residues long. With V trimmed by 4 bases and J by 0 bases, 3 bases remained unmatched. Germline CDR1 LGHDT, CDR2 YNNKEL (reference sequence).

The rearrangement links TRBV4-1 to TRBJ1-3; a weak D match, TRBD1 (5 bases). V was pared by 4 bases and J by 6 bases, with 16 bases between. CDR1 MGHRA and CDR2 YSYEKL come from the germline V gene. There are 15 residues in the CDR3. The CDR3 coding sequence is TGCGCCAGCAGCCCCCAGTCCGGGGGACCAAACACCATATATTTT. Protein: CASSPQSGGPNTIYF.